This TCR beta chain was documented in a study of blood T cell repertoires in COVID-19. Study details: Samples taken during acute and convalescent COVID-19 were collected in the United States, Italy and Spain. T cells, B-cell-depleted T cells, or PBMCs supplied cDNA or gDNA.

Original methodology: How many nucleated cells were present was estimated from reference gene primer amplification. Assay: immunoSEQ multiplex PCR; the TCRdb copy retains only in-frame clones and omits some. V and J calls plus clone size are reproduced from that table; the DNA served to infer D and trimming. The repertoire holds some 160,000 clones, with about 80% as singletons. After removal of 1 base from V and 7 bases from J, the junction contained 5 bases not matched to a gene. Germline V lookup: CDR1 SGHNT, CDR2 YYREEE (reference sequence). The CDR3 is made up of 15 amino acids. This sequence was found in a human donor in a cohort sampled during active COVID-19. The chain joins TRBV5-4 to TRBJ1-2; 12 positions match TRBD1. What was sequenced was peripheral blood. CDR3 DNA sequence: TGTGCCAGCAGCTTGAGCCGGGACAGGGGGCTTGGCTACACCTTC. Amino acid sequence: CASSLSRDRGLGYTF.